This record looks at one TCR beta chain sequence and its context. As yet, its antigen is unknown. This sample is part of a study of cytomegalovirus exposure and HLA in healthy donors. Study summary: Around 78 million unique TCR sequences came from HLA-typed donors in an early release.

Overall study results and limits: A later analysis reported that several of the most significant clusters appeared to be linked to common viral pathogens, among them Epstein-Barr virus. A further, later analysis showed that HLA-associated TCR beta chains (compared with equally common others) were more clonally expanded. HLA alleles were associated with 15,000 to 20,000 TCR beta sequences in a later analysis at 0.05 false discovery rate.

The V gene end was trimmed by 4 bases and the J gene end by 0 bases; junction bases not matched to a gene: 4. Looked up from germline, CDR1 is SGHRS and CDR2 is YFSETQ. The CDR3 totals 15 residues. 13 Jbeta primers and 60 Vbeta primers were used for the PCR. Some clones are missing from TCRdb's copy, which holds only in-frame ones; the method was immunoSEQ multiplex PCR. The repertoire holds around 160,000 clones, roughly 80% seen once, with over 4.5% in the top ten. The chain recombines TRBV5-1 with TRBJ1-1; TRBD1 matches at 9 bases. Input material: PBMCs. This sequence originates from a male donor in good health and CMV-seronegative. The CDR3 spells CASSKGQGLNTEAFF. The CDR3, as DNA: TGCGCCAGCAGCAAAGGACAGGGGTTGAACACTGAAGCTTTCTTT.